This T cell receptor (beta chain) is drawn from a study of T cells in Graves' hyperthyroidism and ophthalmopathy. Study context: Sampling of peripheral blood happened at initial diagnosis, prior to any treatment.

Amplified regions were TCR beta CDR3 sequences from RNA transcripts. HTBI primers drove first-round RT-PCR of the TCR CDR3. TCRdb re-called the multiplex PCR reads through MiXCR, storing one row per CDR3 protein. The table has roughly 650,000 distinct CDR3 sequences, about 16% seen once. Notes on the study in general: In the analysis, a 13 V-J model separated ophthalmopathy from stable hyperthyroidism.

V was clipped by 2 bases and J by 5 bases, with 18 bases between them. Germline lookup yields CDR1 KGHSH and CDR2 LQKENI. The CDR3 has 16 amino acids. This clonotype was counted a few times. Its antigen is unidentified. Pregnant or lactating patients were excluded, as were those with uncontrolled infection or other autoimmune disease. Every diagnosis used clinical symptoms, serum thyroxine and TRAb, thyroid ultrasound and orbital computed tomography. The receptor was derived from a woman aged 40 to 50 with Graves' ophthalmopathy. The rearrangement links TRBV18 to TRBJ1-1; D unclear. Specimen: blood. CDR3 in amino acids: CASSPGTGVQNTEAFF. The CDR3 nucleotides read TGTGCCAGCTCACCAGGTACCGGGGTCCAGAATACTGAAGCTTTCTTT.